This TCR beta chain was identified during a study of T cell changes during pregnancy in multiple sclerosis. TCRdb's copy holds only in-frame clones and misses some; the assay was immunoSEQ multiplex PCR. The profile shows 30,000 to 40,000 clones, over 80% of them singletons. Germline loops: CDR1 SGHRS, CDR2 YFSETQ. The V and J ends lost 7 bases and 7 bases respectively, with 20 bases between them. CDR3 length equals 14 residues. The chain recombines TRBV5-1 with TRBJ1-1, with TRBD1 as a possible D gene (5 bases). The sequence came from a female donor in good health, enrolled as a control in a pregnancy study. Sample: CD4+ T cells from peripheral blood mononuclear cells, taken in the third trimester of pregnancy. CDR3 nucleotides: TGCGCCAGCTCCTGGGGTACCGGGGGGGGTGAAGCTTTCTTT. Protein: CASSWGTGGGEAFF.